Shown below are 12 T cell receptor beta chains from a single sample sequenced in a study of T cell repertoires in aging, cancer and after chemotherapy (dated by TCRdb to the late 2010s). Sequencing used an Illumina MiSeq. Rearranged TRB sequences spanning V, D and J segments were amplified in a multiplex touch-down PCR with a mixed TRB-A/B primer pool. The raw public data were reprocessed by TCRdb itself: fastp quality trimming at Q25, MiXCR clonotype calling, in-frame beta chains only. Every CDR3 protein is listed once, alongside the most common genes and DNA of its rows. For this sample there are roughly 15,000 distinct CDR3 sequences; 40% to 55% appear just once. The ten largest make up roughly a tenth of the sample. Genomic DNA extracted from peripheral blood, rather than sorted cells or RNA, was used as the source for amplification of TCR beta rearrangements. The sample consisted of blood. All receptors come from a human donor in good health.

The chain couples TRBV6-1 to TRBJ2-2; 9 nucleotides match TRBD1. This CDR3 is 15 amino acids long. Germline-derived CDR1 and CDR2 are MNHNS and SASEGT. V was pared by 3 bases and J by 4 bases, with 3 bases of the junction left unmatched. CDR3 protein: CASSEETGGTGELFF. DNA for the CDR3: TGTGCCAGCAGTGAGGAGACAGGGGGCACCGGGGAGCTGTTTTTT.

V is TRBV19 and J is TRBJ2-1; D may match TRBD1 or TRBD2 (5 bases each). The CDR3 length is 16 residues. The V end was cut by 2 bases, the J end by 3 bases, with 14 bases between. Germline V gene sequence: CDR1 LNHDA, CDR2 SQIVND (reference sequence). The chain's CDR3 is CASSIWPGTDYNEQFF. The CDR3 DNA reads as TGTGCCAGTAGTATATGGCCCGGGACGGACTACAATGAGCAGTTCTTC. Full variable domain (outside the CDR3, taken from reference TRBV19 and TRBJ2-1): DGGITQSPKYLFRKEGQNVTLSCEQNLNHDAMYWYRQDPGQGLRLIYYSQIVNDFQKGDIAEGYSVSREKKESFPLTVTSAQKNPTAFYLCASSIWPGTDYNEQFFGPGTRLTVL.

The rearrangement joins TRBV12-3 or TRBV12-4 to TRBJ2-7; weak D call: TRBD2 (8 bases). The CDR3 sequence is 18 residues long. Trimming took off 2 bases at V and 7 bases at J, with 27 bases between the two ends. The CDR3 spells CASSLTGTAGLGIREQYF. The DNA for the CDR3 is TGTGCCAGCAGTTTAACCGGGACAGCGGGACTAGGAATCCGGGAGCAGTACTTC.

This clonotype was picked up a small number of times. The CDR3 reads CATRATLTHEQYF. CDR3 bases: TGTGCCACCCGGGCCACCCTCACCCACGAGCAGTACTTC. V is TRBV5-6 and J is TRBJ2-7; D ambiguous. V was pared by 9 bases and J by 5 bases, with 18 bases between. The CDR3 covers 13 residues. Germline V gives CDR1 SGHDT, CDR2 YYEEEE.

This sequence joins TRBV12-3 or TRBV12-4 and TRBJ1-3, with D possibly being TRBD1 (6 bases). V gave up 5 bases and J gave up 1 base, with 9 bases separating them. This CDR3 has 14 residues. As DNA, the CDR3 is TGTGCCAGCAGTAGCGACAGGTCTGGAAACACCATATATTTT. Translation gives CASSSDRSGNTIYF.

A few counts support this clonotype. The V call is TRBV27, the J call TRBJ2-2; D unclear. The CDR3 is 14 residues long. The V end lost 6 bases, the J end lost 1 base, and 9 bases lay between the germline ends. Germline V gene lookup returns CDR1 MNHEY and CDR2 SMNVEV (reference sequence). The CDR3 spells CASRSLLNTGELFF. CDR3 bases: TGTGCCAGCAGATCCCTTTTGAACACCGGGGAGCTGTTTTTT.

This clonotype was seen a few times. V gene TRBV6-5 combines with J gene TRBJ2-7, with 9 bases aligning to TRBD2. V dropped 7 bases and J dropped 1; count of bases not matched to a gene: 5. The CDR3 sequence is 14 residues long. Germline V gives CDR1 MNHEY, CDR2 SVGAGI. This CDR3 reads CASTSSGSSYEQYF. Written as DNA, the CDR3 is TGTGCCAGCACTAGTAGCGGGAGTTCCTACGAGCAGTACTTC.

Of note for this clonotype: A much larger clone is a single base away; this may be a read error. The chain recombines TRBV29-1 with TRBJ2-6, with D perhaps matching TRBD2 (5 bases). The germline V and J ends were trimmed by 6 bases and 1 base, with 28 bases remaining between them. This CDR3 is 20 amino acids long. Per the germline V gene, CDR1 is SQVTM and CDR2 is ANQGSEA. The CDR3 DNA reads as TGCAGCGTCAGGTGGCGGGCAACCAGGCCCCAGAATTCTGGGGCCAACGTCCTGACTTTC. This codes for CSVRWRATRPQNSGANVLTF.

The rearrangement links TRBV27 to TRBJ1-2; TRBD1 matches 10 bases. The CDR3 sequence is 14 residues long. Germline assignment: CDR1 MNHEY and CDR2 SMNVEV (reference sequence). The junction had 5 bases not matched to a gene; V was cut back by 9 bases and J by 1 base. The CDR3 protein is CARLTGGINYGYTF. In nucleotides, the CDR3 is TGTGCCAGACTGACAGGGGGCATTAACTATGGCTACACCTTC.

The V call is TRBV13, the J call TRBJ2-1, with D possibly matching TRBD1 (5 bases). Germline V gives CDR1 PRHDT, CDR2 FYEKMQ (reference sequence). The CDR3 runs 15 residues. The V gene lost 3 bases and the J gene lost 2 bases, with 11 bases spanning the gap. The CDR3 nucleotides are TGTGCCAGCAGCTTCCAGACAGTAGCCTACAATGAGCAGTTCTTC. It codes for CASSFQTVAYNEQFF.

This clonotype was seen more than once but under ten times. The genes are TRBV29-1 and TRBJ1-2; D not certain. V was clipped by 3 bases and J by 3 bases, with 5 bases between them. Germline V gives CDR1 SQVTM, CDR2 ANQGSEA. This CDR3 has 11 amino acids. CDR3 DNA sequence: TGCAGCGTTGACGGGGACTATGGCTACACCTTC. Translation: CSVDGDYGYTF.

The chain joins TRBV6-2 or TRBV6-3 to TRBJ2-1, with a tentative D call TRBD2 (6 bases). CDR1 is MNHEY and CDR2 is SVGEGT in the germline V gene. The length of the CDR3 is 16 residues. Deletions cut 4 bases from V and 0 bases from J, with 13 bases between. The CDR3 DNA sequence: TGTGCCAGCAGTTCCTCCTCAGCGGGCTCCTACAATGAGCAGTTCTTC. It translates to CASSSSSAGSYNEQFF.